The present entry profiles one T cell receptor (beta chain) with its context. The CDR3 runs to 15 residues. Trimming removed 6 bases at V and 0 bases at J, with 12 bases between. Germline values: CDR1 MDHEN, CDR2 SYDVKM. This entry belongs to a study of cytomegalovirus exposure and HLA in healthy donors. 60 Vbeta and 13 Jbeta primers were used in PCR. Clones were read by immunoSEQ multiplex PCR, and TCRdb kept only the in-frame ones, dropping some. The sample holds around 91,000 clones, roughly 78% seen once. Sequencing used PBMCs. The receptor's source is a woman between 40 and 55 years old in good health and CMV-seropositive. The chain recombines TRBV28 with TRBJ2-1; a weak D match, TRBD2 (6 bases). The CDR3 nucleotides are TGTGCCAGCAGCGATAGCGGAGCCTCCTACAATGAGCAGTTCTTC. Translating it yields CASSDSGASYNEQFF. Filled out from reference TRBV28 and TRBJ2-1, the complete variable domain reads DVKVTQSSRYLVKRTGEKVFLECVQDMDHENMFWYRQDPGLGLRLIYFSYDVKMKEKGDIPEGYSVSREKKERFSLILESASTNQTSMYLCASSDSGASYNEQFFGPGTRLTVL.